The 9 T cell receptor beta chains presented below share a single source sample, sequenced in a study of radiation and T cells in renal cell carcinoma. Sequencing was performed with immunoSEQ multiplex PCR; in TCRdb, only in-frame clones are kept and a portion is missing. Counted here are approximately 3,500 clones, roughly 70% occurring once; the ten biggest clones make up around 7.9%. As to treatment: treatment-naive control, cytoreductive nephrectomy. The source was tumor tissue, collected from a patient whose treatment was nephrectomy without radiotherapy. These receptors were obtained from a man in his fifties or sixties with renal cell carcinoma.

V usage is TRBV7-2 and J usage is TRBJ2-7; no firm D call. Germline CDR1 reads SGHTA; CDR2 reads FQGNSA. The V and J ends lost 3 bases and 2 bases respectively, with 8 bases between them. This CDR3 contains 13 residues. The CDR3 coding sequence is TGTGCCAGCAGCTTTCTATCCACCTACGAGCAGTACTTC. Its protein is CASSFLSTYEQYF.

The chain employs TRBV9 and TRBJ2-1; D is perhaps TRBD1 (6 bases). The V end lost 2 bases, the J end lost 2 bases, and 14 bases lay between the germline ends. Per the germline V gene, CDR1 is SGDLS and CDR2 is YYNGEE. The CDR3 has 16 amino acids. The CDR3 spells CASSVDLQGTYNEQFF. CDR3 nucleotide sequence: TGTGCCAGCAGCGTCGATTTACAGGGTACCTACAATGAGCAGTTCTTC.

The chain combines TRBV9 with TRBJ1-1; D is uncertain. The V gene's germline CDR1 is SGDLS and CDR2 YYNGEE. V dropped 0 bases and J dropped 5 bases, with 8 bases sitting between them. The length of the CDR3 is 13 residues. In nucleotides, the CDR3 is TGTGCCAGCAGCGTAGAGAAGAGAACTGAAGCTTTCTTT. This gives the protein CASSVEKRTEAFF. Full variable domain (outside the CDR3, taken from reference TRBV9 and TRBJ1-1): DSGVTQTPKHLITATGQRVTLRCSPRSGDLSVYWYQQSLDQGLQFLIQYYNGEERAKGNILERFSAQQFPDLHSELNLSSLELGDSALYFCASSVEKRTEAFFGQGTRLTVV.

This chain connects TRBV7-2 to TRBJ2-2, with TRBD2 matching 10 bases. Losses at the gene ends were 2 bases for V and 7 bases for J; bases not matched to a gene: 7. The germline gives CDR1 SGHTA, CDR2 FQGNSA. The CDR3 consists of 16 residues. CDR3 sequence (DNA): TGTGCCAGCAGCTTAAGAGCTAGCGGGAGAGGCGGGGAGCTGTTTTTT. Translated: CASSLRASGRGGELFF.

The rearrangement links TRBV5-1 to TRBJ2-3; 7 nucleotides align to TRBD2. J lost 6 bases, V lost 5 bases, and 9 bases had no gene match. Germline-derived CDR1 and CDR2 are SGHRS and YFSETQ. This CDR3 has 14 residues. The CDR3 nucleotides read TGCGCCAGCAGTTCAGCTAGCGGAGGGGATACGCAGTATTTT. Translation gives CASSSASGGDTQYF.

About this clone itself: The sample carries other DNA sequences with the same CDR3. The rearrangement uses TRBV7-9 and TRBJ2-1; D gene uncertain. The CDR3 extends over 15 amino acids. V lost 3 bases to trimming and J lost 0 bases, with 9 bases between them. Germline assignment: CDR1 SEHNR and CDR2 FQNEAQ (reference sequence). This chain's CDR3 is CASSLTLSSYNEQFF. As DNA, the CDR3 is TGTGCCAGCAGCTTGACTTTGAGCTCCTACAATGAGCAGTTCTTC.

CDR3 region: CASSQFLGGSYEQYF. The CDR3 DNA sequence: TGTGCCAGCAGCCAGTTCCTGGGGGGGTCCTACGAGCAGTACTTC. The chain carries TRBV7-8 and TRBJ2-7, with TRBD2 matching over 7 bases. This CDR3 spans 15 amino acids. The ends lost 5 bases at V and 1 base at J; junction bases unmatched: 8. Per germline, CDR1 SGHVS and CDR2 FQNEAQ. The full variable domain, its missing parts supplied by reference TRBV7-8 and TRBJ2-7, is GAGVSQSPRYKVAKRGQDVALRCDPISGHVSLFWYQQALGQGPEFLTYFQNEAQLDKSGLPSDRFFAERPEGSVSTLKIQRTQQEDSAVYLCASSQFLGGSYEQYFGPGTRLTVT.

The chain uses TRBV21-1 and TRBJ1-5; TRBD1, the D gene given by the table, was not confirmed from the DNA. TRBV21-1 is an annotated pseudogene. The CDR3 totals 17 residues. DNA of the CDR3: TGTGCCAGCAGCAAAGAACGACAGGGCGAAATAATCCAGCCCCAGCATTTT. Translation gives CASSKERQGEIIQPQHF.

The rearrangement joins TRBV11-3 to TRBJ2-2; D is uncertain. Germline CDR1 is SGHNT and CDR2 is YENEEA. CDR3 length equals 12 residues. The germline V and J ends were trimmed by 5 bases and 2 bases, with 3 bases remaining between them. The CDR3 loop is CASSINTGELFF. CDR3 DNA: TGTGCCAGCAGCATCAACACCGGGGAGCTGTTTTTT. The full variable domain, in which reference TRBV11-3 and TRBJ2-2 provide the parts outside the CDR3, is EAGVVQSPRYKIIEKKQPVAFWCNPISGHNTLYWYLQNLGQGPELLIRYENEEAVDDSQLPKDRFSAERLKGVDSTLKIQPAELGDSAVYLCASSINTGELFFGEGSRLTVL.